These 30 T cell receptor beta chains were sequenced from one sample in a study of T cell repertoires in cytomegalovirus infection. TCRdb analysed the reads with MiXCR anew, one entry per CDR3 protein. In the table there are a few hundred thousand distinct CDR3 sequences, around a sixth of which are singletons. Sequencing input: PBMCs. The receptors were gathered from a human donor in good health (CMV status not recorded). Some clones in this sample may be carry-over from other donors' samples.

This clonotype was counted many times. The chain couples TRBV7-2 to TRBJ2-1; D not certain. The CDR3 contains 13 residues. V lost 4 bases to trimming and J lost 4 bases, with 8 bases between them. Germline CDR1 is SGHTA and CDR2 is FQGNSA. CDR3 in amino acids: CASSSQRYNEQFF. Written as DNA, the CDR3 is TGTGCCAGCAGCTCACAACGATACAATGAGCAGTTCTTC.

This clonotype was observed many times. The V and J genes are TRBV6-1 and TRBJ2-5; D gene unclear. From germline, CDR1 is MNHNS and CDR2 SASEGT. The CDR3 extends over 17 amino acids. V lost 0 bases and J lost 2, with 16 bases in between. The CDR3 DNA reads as TGTGCCAGCAGTGAAGCCATAATGCCCGCCTCTCAAGAGACCCAGTACTTC. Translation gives CASSEAIMPASQETQYF.

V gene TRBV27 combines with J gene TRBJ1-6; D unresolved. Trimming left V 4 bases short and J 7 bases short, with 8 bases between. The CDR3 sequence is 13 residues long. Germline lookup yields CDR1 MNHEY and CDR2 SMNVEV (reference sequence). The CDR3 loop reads CASSWATNSPLHF. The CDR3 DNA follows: TGTGCCAGCAGTTGGGCAACCAATTCACCCCTCCACTTT.

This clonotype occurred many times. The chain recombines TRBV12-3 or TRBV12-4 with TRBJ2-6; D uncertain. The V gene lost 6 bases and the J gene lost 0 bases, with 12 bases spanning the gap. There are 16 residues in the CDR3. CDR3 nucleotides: TGTGCCAGCAGCCACCGGCGTGGCTCTGGGGCCAACGTCCTGACTTTC. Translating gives CASSHRRGSGANVLTF.

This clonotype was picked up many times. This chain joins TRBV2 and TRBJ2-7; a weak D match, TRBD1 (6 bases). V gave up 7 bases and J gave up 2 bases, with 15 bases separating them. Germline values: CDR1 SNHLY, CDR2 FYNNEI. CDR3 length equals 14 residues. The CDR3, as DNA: TGTGCCAGCATGGGTACAGGGTGGACCTACGAGCAGTACTTC. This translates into CASMGTGWTYEQYF.

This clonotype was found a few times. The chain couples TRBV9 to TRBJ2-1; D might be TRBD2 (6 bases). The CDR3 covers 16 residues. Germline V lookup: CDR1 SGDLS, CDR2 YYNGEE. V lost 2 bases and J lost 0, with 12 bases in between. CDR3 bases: TGTGCCAGCAGCGTGACCGGGACTCCCTCCTACAATGAGCAGTTCTTC. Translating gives CASSVTGTPSYNEQFF.

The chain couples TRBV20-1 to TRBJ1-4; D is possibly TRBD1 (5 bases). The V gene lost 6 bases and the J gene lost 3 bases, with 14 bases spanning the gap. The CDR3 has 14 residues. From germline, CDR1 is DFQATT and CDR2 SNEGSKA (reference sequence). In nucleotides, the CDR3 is TGCAGTGCACTACGACAGATTGCTAATGAAAAACTGTTTTTT. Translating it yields CSALRQIANEKLFF.

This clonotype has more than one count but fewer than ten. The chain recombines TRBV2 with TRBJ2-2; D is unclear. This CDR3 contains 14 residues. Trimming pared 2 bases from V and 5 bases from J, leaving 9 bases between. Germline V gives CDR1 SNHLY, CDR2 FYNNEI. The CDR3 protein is CASSELWRTGELFF. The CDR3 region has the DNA TGTGCCAGCAGTGAACTTTGGCGGACCGGGGAGCTGTTTTTT.

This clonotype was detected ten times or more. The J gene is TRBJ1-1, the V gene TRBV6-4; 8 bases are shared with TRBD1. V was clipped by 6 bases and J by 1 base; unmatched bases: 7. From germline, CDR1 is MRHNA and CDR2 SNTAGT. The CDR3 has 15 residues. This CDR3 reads CASSRTGKENTEAFF. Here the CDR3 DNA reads TGTGCCAGCAGCAGGACAGGGAAGGAGAACACTGAAGCTTTCTTT.

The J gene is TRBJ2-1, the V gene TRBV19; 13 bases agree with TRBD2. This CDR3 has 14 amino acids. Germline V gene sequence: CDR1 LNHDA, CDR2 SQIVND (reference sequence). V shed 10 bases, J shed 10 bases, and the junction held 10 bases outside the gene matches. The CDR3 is CATRGLAGSQEQFF. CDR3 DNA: TGTGCCACCCGGGGACTAGCGGGGTCACAGGAGCAGTTCTTC.

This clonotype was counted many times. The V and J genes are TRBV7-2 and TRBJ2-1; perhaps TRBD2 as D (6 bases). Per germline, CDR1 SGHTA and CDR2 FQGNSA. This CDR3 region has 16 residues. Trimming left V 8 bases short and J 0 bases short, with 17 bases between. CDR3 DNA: TGTGCCAGCTCCGGGGGAGTGGGGGGCTCCTACAATGAGCAGTTCTTC. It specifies CASSGGVGGSYNEQFF.

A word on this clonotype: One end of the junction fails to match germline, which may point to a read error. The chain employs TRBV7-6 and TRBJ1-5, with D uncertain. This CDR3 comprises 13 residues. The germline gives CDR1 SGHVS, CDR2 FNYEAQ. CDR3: CTSSFGSYQPQHF. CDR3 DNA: TGTACCAGCAGCTTCGGATCCTATCAGCCCCAGCATTTT.

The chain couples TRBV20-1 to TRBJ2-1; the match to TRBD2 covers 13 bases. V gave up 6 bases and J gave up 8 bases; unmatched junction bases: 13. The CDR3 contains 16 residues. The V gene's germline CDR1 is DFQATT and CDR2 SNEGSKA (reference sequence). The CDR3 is CSAAKLAGGPLDEQFF. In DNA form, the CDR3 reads TGCAGTGCAGCGAAACTAGCGGGGGGGCCTCTGGATGAGCAGTTCTTC.

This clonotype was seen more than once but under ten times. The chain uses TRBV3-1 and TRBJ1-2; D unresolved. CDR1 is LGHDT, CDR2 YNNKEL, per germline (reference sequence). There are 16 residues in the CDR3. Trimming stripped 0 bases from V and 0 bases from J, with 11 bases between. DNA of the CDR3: TGTGCCAGCAGCCAAGACGTTCTACGCGCTAACTATGGCTACACCTTC. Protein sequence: CASSQDVLRANYGYTF.

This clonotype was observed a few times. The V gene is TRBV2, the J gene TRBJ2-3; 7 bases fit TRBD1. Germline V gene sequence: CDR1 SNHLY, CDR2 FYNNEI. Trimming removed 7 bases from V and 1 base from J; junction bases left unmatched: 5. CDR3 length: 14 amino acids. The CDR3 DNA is TGTGCCAGCAATTCCGGGACAGGCACAGATACGCAGTATTTT. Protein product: CASNSGTGTDTQYF.

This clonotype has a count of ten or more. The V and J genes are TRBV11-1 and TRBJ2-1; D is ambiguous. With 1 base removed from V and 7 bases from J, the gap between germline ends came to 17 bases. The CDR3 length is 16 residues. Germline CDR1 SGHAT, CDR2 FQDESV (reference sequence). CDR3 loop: CASSLEGYQFGNEQFF. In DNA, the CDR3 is TGTGCCAGCAGCTTAGAAGGGTATCAGTTTGGGAATGAGCAGTTCTTC.

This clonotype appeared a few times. CDR3: CASRNTVNSYEQYF. In DNA, the CDR3 is TGTGCCAGCAGGAATACTGTGAACTCCTACGAGCAGTACTTC. This rearrangement joins TRBV25-1 to TRBJ2-7; D not certain. Germline assignment: CDR1 MGHDK and CDR2 SYGVNS. The CDR3 length is 14 residues. Trimming left V 6 bases short and J 0 bases short, with 12 bases between.

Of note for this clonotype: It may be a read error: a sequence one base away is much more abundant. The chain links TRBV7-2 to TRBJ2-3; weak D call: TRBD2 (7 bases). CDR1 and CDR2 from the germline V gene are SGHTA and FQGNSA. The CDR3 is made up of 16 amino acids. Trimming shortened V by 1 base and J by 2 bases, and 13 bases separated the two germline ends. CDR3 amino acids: CASSLVGGADTDTQYF. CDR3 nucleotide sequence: TGTGCCAGCAGCTTAGTGGGGGGGGCCGACACAGATACGCAGTATTTT.

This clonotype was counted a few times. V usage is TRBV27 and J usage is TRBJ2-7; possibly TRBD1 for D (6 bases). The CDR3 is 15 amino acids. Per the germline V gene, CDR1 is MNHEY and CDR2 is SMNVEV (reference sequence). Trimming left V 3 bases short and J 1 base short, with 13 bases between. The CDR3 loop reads CASSLGAWGSYEQYF. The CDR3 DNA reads TGTGCCAGCAGTTTGGGGGCTTGGGGATCCTACGAGCAGTACTTC.

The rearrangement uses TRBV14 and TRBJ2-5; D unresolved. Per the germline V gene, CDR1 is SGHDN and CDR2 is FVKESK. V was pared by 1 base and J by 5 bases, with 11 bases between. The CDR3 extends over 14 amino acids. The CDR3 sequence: CASSQAQFAETQYF. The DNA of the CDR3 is TGTGCCAGCAGCCAAGCCCAGTTTGCGGAGACCCAGTACTTC.

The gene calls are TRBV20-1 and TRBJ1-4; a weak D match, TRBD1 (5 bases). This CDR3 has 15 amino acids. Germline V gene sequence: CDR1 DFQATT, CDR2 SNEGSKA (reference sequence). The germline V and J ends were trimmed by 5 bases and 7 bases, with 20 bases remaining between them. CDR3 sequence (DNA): TGCAGTGCTTCCCTAACAGGCACCCCTCCTGAAAAACTGTTTTTT. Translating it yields CSASLTGTPPEKLFF.

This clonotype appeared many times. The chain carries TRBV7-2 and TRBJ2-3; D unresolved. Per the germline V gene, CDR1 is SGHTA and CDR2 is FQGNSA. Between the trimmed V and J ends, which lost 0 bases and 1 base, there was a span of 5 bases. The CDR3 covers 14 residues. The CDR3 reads CASSLAVGTDTQYF. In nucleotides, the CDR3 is TGTGCCAGCAGCTTAGCCGTGGGCACAGATACGCAGTATTTT.

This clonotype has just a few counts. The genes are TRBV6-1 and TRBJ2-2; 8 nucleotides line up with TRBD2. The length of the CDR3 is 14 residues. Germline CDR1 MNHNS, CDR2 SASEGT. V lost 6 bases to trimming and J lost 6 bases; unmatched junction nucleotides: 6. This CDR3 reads CASSLGGDSGELFF. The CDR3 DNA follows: TGTGCCAGCAGCCTCGGGGGGGATTCCGGGGAGCTGTTTTTT.

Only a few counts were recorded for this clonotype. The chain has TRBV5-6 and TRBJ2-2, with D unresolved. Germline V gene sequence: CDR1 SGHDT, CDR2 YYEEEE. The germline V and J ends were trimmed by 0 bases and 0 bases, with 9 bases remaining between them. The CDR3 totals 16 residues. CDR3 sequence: CASSLELTANTGELFF. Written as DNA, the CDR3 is TGTGCCAGCAGCTTGGAGTTAACTGCGAACACCGGGGAGCTGTTTTTT.

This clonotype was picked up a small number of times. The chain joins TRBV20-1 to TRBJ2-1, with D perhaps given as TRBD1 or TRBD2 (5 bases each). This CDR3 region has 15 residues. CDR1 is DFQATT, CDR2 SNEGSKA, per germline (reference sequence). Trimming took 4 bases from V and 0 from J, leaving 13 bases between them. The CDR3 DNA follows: TGCAGTGCTACAGGGTCCCGGGGCTCCTACAATGAGCAGTTCTTC. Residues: CSATGSRGSYNEQFF.

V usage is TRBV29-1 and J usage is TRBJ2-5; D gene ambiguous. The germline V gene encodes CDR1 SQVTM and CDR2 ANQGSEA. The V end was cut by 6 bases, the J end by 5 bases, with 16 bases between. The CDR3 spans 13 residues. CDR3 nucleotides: TGCAGCGTCCTTTCCTCGCCCGGGGAGACCCAGTACTTC. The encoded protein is CSVLSSPGETQYF.

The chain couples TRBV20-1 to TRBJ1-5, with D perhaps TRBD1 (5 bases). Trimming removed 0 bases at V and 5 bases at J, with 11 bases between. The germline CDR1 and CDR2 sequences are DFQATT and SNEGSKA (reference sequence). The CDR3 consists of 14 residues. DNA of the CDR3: TGCAGTGCTAGAGACGGGGCGACCTATCAGCCCCAGCATTTT. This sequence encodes CSARDGATYQPQHF.

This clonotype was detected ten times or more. CDR3 nucleotide sequence: TGTGCCATCAGTGATGGGACAGGGTCTTACGAGCAGTACTTC. Encoded protein: CAISDGTGSYEQYF. This chain connects TRBV10-3 to TRBJ2-7, with 9 bases fitting TRBD1. The length of the CDR3 is 14 residues. After removal of 3 bases from V and 4 bases from J, the junction contained 4 bases not matched to a gene. The germline gives CDR1 ENHRY, CDR2 SYGVKD.

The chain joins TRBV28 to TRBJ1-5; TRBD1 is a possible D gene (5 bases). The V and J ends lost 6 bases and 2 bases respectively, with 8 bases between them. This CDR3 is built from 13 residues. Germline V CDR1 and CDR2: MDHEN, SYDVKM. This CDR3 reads CASRTQGNQPQHF. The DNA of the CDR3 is TGTGCCAGCAGGACACAGGGCAATCAGCCCCAGCATTTT.

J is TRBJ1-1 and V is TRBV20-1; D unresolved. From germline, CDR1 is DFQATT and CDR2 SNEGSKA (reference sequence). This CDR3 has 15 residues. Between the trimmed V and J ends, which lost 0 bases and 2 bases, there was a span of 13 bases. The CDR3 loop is CSARDHKTHNTEAFF. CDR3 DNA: TGCAGTGCTAGAGATCACAAGACTCACAACACTGAAGCTTTCTTT.